The 15 T cell receptor beta chains below come from one sample, sequenced in a study of cytomegalovirus exposure and HLA in healthy donors. PCR employed 60 Vbeta and 13 Jbeta primers. Libraries were prepared by immunoSEQ multiplex PCR; TCRdb keeps only in-frame clonotypes and omits some of them. The sample contains about 160,000 clones, approximately 80% of which appear only once. The sample was PBMCs. The receptors originated from a man in his forties or fifties in good health and CMV-seropositive.

V is TRBV10-2 and J is TRBJ1-2, with D perhaps matching TRBD1 (5 bases). V shed 6 bases and J shed 0 bases, with 8 bases lying between them. This CDR3 has 13 amino acids. Germline values: CDR1 WSHSY, CDR2 SAAADI. The CDR3 loop is CASRQTANYGYTF. The CDR3 DNA reads TGCGCCAGCAGGCAGACAGCTAACTATGGCTACACCTTC.

The chain employs TRBV4-3 and TRBJ2-5; TRBD2 agrees at 8 bases. After removal of 0 bases from V and 5 bases from J, the junction contained 11 bases not matched to a gene. The germline CDR1 and CDR2 sequences are LGHNA and YSLEER. CDR3 length equals 17 residues. CDR3 sequence: CASSQDPTGGPDETQYF. Written as DNA, the CDR3 is TGCGCCAGCAGCCAAGATCCCACGGGGGGGCCCGATGAGACCCAGTACTTC.

V gene TRBV27 combines with J gene TRBJ1-2, with no clear D. Germline V CDR1 and CDR2: MNHEY, SMNVEV (reference sequence). Trimming cost V 5 bases and J 2 bases, with 12 bases left between them. The CDR3 covers 14 residues. The CDR3 DNA reads as TGTGCCAGCAGTCCCGGACTGATGAACTATGGCTACACCTTC. Its protein product is CASSPGLMNYGYTF.

The J gene is TRBJ1-5, the V gene TRBV30; the D gene is possibly TRBD1 (5 bases). CDR1 and CDR2 (germline): GTSNPN, SVGIG (reference sequence). The CDR3 runs to 14 residues. V gave up 0 bases and J gave up 2 bases, with 8 bases separating them. The CDR3 loop is CAWSVLQGNQPQHF. CDR3 in DNA: TGTGCCTGGAGTGTATTACAGGGCAATCAGCCCCAGCATTTT. The variable domain in full, completed from reference TRBV30 and TRBJ1-5, reads SQTIHQWPATLVQPVGSPLSLECTVEGTSNPNLYWYRQAAGRGLQLLFYSVGIGQISSEVPQNLSASRPQDRQFILSSKKLLLSDSGFYLCAWSVLQGNQPQHFGDGTRLSIL.

V gene TRBV4-1 combines with J gene TRBJ2-3; TRBD1 agrees at 8 bases. The CDR3 loop spans 14 amino acids. The J segment lost 9 bases and the V segment lost 0 bases, leaving 5 bases of the junction unmatched. In germline, CDR1 is MGHRA, CDR2 YSYEKL. The DNA of the CDR3 is TGCGCCAGCAGCCAAGATCAGGGACAGGTCACGCAGTATTTT. Protein: CASSQDQGQVTQYF.

This clone was seen a few times. The V gene is TRBV7-9, the J gene TRBJ2-5, with TRBD2 matching 12 bases. The assigned J gene may be wrong: the sequence end matches TRBJ2-7 better. The CDR3 extends over 18 amino acids. Germline V lookup: CDR1 SEHNR, CDR2 FQNEAQ (reference sequence). The CDR3 nucleotides are TGTGCCAGCAGCTTATCCACAATCGGACTAGCGGGGACCTACGAGCAGTACTTC. Protein: CASSLSTIGLAGTYEQYF.

The V gene is TRBV25-1, the J gene TRBJ2-1; maybe TRBD2 (6 bases). V lost 0 bases, J lost 4 bases, and 16 bases lay in between. The germline CDR1 and CDR2 sequences are MGHDK and SYGVNS. The CDR3 is made up of 17 amino acids. As DNA, the CDR3 is TGTGCCAGCAGTGAATATGGCGGGACGTGGGATTACAATGAGCAGTTCTTC. Translation: CASSEYGGTWDYNEQFF.

This chain links TRBV27 with TRBJ1-5; D perhaps matches TRBD1 (6 bases). CDR1 and CDR2 (germline): MNHEY, SMNVEV (reference sequence). This CDR3 has 16 amino acids. V lost 5 bases to trimming and J lost 3 bases, with 17 bases between them. Written as DNA, the CDR3 is TGTGCCAGCAGTCAGACCTGGACAGATTCCAATCAGCCCCAGCATTTT. This encodes CASSQTWTDSNQPQHF.

The chain employs TRBV7-8 and TRBJ2-5; D might be TRBD2 (5 bases). The germline V gene has CDR1 SGHVS and CDR2 FQNEAQ. This CDR3 spans 13 amino acids. Trimming removed 5 bases from V and 2 bases from J, with 9 bases in between. The CDR3 sequence is CASSPGSQETQYF. CDR3 DNA sequence: TGTGCCAGCAGCCCGGGGTCGCAAGAGACCCAGTACTTC.

V and J are TRBV6-1 and TRBJ1-1; unclear D gene. From germline, CDR1 is MNHNS and CDR2 SASEGT. Trimming removed 6 bases at V and 1 base at J, with 9 bases between. This CDR3 has 13 residues. CDR3 sequence reads: CASSVTTNTEAFF. The DNA for the CDR3 is TGTGCCAGCAGCGTTACAACGAACACTGAAGCTTTCTTT.

The chain is built from TRBV28 and TRBJ2-7, with TRBD1 identical over 7 bases. CDR1 is MDHEN, CDR2 SYDVKM, per germline. The CDR3 loop spans 11 amino acids. J gave up 4 bases and V 8 bases, and 2 bases lay outside the gene matches. The DNA of the CDR3 is TGTGCCAGCCTACAGGGGTACGAGCAGTACTTC. Its translation: CASLQGYEQYF.

The chain has TRBV4-1 and TRBJ2-7; 10 bases map to TRBD1. The germline V gene has CDR1 MGHRA and CDR2 YSYEKL. The length of the CDR3 is 15 residues. J lost 2 bases, V lost 5 bases, and 6 bases had no gene match. CDR3 residues: CASSFGTGDPYEQYF. CDR3 nucleotides: TGCGCCAGCAGCTTCGGGACAGGGGATCCCTACGAGCAGTACTTC.

V usage is TRBV19 and J usage is TRBJ2-5; 7 bases agree with TRBD1. The germline V gene encodes CDR1 LNHDA and CDR2 SQIVND (reference sequence). This CDR3 contains 16 residues. V was pared by 3 bases and J by 2 bases, with 9 bases of the junction left unmatched. The CDR3 DNA reads as TGTGCCAGTAGTATCTCCGTGGACAGGCTACAAGAGACCCAGTACTTC. Amino acid sequence: CASSISVDRLQETQYF.

The chain is built from TRBV7-2 and TRBJ2-7, with 9 bases aligning to TRBD1. CDR3 length: 14 amino acids. The germline gives CDR1 SGHTA, CDR2 FQGNSA. The J segment lost 1 base and the V segment lost 5 bases, leaving 3 bases of the junction unmatched. As DNA, the CDR3 is TGTGCCAGCAGCACGGGACAGGGTTCCTACGAGCAGTACTTC. Protein: CASSTGQGSYEQYF.

V gene TRBV7-2 combines with J gene TRBJ2-3; D is unresolved. Trimming took off 0 bases at V and 6 bases at J, with 10 bases between the two ends. Germline CDR1 and CDR2: SGHTA and FQGNSA. The CDR3 totals 14 residues. CDR3 sequence reads: CASSLAAKSDTQYF. In DNA form, the CDR3 reads TGTGCCAGCAGCTTAGCGGCCAAGTCCGATACGCAGTATTTT.